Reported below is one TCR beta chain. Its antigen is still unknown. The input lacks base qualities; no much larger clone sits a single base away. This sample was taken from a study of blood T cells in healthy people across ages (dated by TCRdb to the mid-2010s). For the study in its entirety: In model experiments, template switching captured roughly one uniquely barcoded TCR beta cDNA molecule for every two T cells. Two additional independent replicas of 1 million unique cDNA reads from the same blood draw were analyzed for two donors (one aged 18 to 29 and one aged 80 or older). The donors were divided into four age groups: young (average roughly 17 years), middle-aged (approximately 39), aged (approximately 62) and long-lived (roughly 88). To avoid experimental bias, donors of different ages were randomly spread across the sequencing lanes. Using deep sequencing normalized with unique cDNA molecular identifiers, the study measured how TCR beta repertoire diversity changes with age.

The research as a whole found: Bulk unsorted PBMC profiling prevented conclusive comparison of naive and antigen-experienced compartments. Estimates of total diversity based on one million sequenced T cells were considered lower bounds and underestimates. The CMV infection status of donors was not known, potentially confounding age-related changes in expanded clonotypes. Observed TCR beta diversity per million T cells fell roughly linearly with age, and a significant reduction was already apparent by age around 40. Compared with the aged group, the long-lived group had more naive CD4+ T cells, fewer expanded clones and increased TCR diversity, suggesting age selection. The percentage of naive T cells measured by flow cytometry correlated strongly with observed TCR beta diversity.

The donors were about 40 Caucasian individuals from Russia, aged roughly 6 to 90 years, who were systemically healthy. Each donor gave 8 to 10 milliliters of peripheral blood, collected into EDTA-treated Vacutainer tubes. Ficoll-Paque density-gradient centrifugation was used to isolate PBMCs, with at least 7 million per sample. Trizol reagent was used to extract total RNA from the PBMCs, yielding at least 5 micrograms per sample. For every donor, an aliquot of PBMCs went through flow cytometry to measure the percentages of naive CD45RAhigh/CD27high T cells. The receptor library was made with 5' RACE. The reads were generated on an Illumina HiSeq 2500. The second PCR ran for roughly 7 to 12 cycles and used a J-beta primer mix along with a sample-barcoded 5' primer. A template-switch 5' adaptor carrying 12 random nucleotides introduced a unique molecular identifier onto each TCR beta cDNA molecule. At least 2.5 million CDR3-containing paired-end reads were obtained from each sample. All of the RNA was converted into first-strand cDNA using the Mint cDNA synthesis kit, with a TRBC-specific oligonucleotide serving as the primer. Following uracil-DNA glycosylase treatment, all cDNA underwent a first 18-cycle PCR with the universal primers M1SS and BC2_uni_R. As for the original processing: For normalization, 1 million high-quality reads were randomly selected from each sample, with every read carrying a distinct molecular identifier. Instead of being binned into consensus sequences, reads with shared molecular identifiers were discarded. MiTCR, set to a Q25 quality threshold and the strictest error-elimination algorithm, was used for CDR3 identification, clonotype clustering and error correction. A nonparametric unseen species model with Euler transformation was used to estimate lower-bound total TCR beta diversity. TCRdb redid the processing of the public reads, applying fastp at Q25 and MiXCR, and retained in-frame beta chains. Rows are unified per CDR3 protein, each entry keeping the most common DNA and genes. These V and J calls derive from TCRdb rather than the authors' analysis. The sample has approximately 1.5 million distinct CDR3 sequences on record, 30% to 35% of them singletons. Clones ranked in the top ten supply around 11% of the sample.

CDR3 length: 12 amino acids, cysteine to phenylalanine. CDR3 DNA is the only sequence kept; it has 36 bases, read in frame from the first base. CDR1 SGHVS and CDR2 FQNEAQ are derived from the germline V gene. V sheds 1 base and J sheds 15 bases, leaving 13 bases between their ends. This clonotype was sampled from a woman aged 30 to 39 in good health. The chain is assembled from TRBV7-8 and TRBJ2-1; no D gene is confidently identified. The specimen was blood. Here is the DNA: TGTGCCAGCAGCTTAGACGTCTCCTCCTCGTTCTTC. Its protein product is CASSLDVSSSFF.